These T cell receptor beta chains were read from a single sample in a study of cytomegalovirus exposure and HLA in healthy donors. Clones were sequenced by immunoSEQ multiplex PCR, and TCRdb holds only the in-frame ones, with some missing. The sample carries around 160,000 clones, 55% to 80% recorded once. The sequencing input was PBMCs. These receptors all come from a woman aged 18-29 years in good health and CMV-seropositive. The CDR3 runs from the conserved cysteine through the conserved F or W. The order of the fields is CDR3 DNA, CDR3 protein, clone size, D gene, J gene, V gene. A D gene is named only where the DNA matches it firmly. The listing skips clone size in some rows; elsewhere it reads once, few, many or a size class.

CDR3 DNA: TGTGCCACCTCTCCAGGCGGGACTGAAGCTTTCTTT; CDR3 protein: CATSPGGTEAFF; clone size: .; D gene: .; J gene: TRBJ1-1; V gene: TRBV7-9
CDR3 DNA: TGTGCCAGCAGCGTAGAAGGACAGTCTGGAAACACCATATATTTT; CDR3 protein: CASSVEGQSGNTIYF; clone size: .; D gene: .; J gene: TRBJ1-3; V gene: TRBV9
CDR3 DNA: TGTGCCAGCAGACCGGGTCCTATACACTATGGCTACACCTTC; CDR3 protein: CASRPGPIHYGYTF; clone size: few; D gene: .; J gene: TRBJ1-2; V gene: TRBV28
CDR3 DNA: TGTGCCAGCAGTGATGAACAGGAGTTATTCCCCCTCTATGGCTACACCTTC; CDR3 protein: CASSDEQELFPLYGYTF; clone size: .; D gene: .; J gene: TRBJ1-2; V gene: TRBV2
CDR3 DNA: TGTGCCAGTAGTGTAGAGTTTACCTACAATGAGCAGTTCTTC; CDR3 protein: CASSVEFTYNEQFF; clone size: .; D gene: .; J gene: TRBJ2-1; V gene: TRBV19
CDR3 DNA: TGTGCCAGCAGGCTCCTTCCGACAGGGGATGGCTACACCTTC; CDR3 protein: CASRLLPTGDGYTF; clone size: .; D gene: TRBD1; J gene: TRBJ1-2; V gene: TRBV6-1
CDR3 DNA: TGTGCCAGCAGCCCACCTCTGGGCAGGGGGCTGAACACTGAAGCTTTCTTT; CDR3 protein: CASSPPLGRGLNTEAFF; clone size: few; D gene: TRBD1; J gene: TRBJ1-1; V gene: TRBV7-9
CDR3 DNA: TGTGCCAGCTCACCACCAGCGGCGTCTCCAGAGCAGTACTTC; CDR3 protein: CASSPPAASPEQYF; clone size: once; D gene: .; J gene: TRBJ2-7; V gene: TRBV18
CDR3 DNA: TGCGCCAGCAGCTTGGAACTAGCGGGGGCCTACGAGCAGTACTTC; CDR3 protein: CASSLELAGAYEQYF; clone size: few; D gene: TRBD2; J gene: TRBJ2-7; V gene: TRBV5-1
CDR3 DNA: TGTGCCAGCTCCTACGATCGGGGAACTGGGGCCAACGTCCTGACTTTC; CDR3 protein: CASSYDRGTGANVLTF; clone size: .; D gene: .; J gene: TRBJ2-6; V gene: TRBV9
CDR3 DNA: TGTGCCAGCAGTTCTCCCCTCGACAGAGCCACTAACTATGGCTACACCTTC; CDR3 protein: CASSSPLDRATNYGYTF; clone size: .; D gene: .; J gene: TRBJ1-2; V gene: TRBV28
CDR3 DNA: TGCAGCGTGGGAGGGACGTTTGGTGAAGCTTTCTTT; CDR3 protein: CSVGGTFGEAFF; clone size: .; D gene: .; J gene: TRBJ1-1; V gene: TRBV29-1
CDR3 DNA: TGTGCCAGCAGCTTAGAGGACAGGGGGATTTCACCCCTCCACTTT; CDR3 protein: CASSLEDRGISPLHF; clone size: few; D gene: TRBD1; J gene: TRBJ1-6; V gene: TRBV7-8
CDR3 DNA: TGTGCCAGCAGTTACTCGAATCGCGGGGGACAGCCCCAGCATTTT; CDR3 protein: CASSYSNRGGQPQHF; clone size: .; D gene: .; J gene: TRBJ1-5; V gene: TRBV6-5
CDR3 DNA: TGTGCCAGCAGCTTACCCCCTCAGACTAGCGGGATCATGGAGACCCAGTACTTC; CDR3 protein: CASSLPPQTSGIMETQYF; clone size: .; D gene: TRBD2; J gene: TRBJ2-5; V gene: TRBV7-2
CDR3 DNA: TGTGCCAGCGGCCTCGGAGACCTCATCGCCGAGACCCAGTACTTC; CDR3 protein: CASGLGDLIAETQYF; clone size: .; D gene: .; J gene: TRBJ2-5; V gene: TRBV7-8
CDR3 DNA: TGTGCCAGCAGTGAAGGCGGGTTCCAGCCCCAGCATTTT; CDR3 protein: CASSEGGFQPQHF; clone size: .; D gene: .; J gene: TRBJ1-5; V gene: TRBV6-1
CDR3 DNA: TGTGCCAGCAGCTTCGTGACACAGCTCACTGAAGCTTTCTTT; CDR3 protein: CASSFVTQLTEAFF; clone size: .; D gene: .; J gene: TRBJ1-1; V gene: TRBV5-5
CDR3 DNA: TGCGCCAGCAGCACGGACAGGGAGATTTACGAGCAGTACTTC; CDR3 protein: CASSTDREIYEQYF; clone size: .; D gene: TRBD1; J gene: TRBJ2-7; V gene: TRBV5-1
CDR3 DNA: TGCAGCGTTGACGGGTTGAACACTGAAGCTTTCTTT; CDR3 protein: CSVDGLNTEAFF; clone size: .; D gene: .; J gene: TRBJ1-1; V gene: TRBV29-1
CDR3 DNA: TGTGCCAGCAGCGGGGTAGCGGGTGCCTCTAGCACAGATACGCAGTATTTT; CDR3 protein: CASSGVAGASSTDTQYF; clone size: few; D gene: TRBD2; J gene: TRBJ2-3; V gene: TRBV5-6
CDR3 DNA: TGTGCCAGCAGTGACGCGGGGGGGCGCCACGAGCAGTACTTC; CDR3 protein: CASSDAGGRHEQYF; clone size: few; D gene: TRBD2; J gene: TRBJ2-7; V gene: TRBV25-1
CDR3 DNA: TGCAGCGTTGAAGATGGACTAGCGGGGGGAGGGACCCAGTACTTC; CDR3 protein: CSVEDGLAGGGTQYF; clone size: .; D gene: TRBD2; J gene: TRBJ2-5; V gene: TRBV29-1
CDR3 DNA: TGTGCTAGTGGTTTGCTACGGTATACAGGGGACCGCCCAGGGGAGCAGTACTTC; CDR3 protein: CASGLLRYTGDRPGEQYF; clone size: .; D gene: TRBD1; J gene: TRBJ2-7; V gene: TRBV12-5
CDR3 DNA: TGTGCTAGCAGCCCCAGACAGGAGAACACCGGGGAGCTGTTTTTT; CDR3 protein: CASSPRQENTGELFF; clone size: .; D gene: .; J gene: TRBJ2-2; V gene: TRBV7-7
CDR3 DNA: TGTGCCAGCAGAGGGGGGGAAAAAGGCTACACCTTC; CDR3 protein: CASRGGEKGYTF; clone size: once; D gene: .; J gene: TRBJ1-2; V gene: TRBV25-1
CDR3 DNA: TGTGCCAGTAGCCGAGGTGGGTACACTGAAGCTTTCTTT; CDR3 protein: CASSRGGYTEAFF; clone size: .; D gene: .; J gene: TRBJ1-1; V gene: TRBV19
CDR3 DNA: TGTGCCTCCTCACGGGACAGGGTAAAGGATACGCAGTATTTT; CDR3 protein: CASSRDRVKDTQYF; clone size: .; D gene: TRBD1; J gene: TRBJ2-3; V gene: TRBV2
CDR3 DNA: TGCGCCAGCAGCCAAGTTCCCTTGTCCTACGAGCAGTACTTC; CDR3 protein: CASSQVPLSYEQYF; clone size: .; D gene: .; J gene: TRBJ2-7; V gene: TRBV4-1
CDR3 DNA: TGCGCCAGCAGCTTCCGGAGGGGGGGCGCCTACAATGAGCAGTTCTTC; CDR3 protein: CASSFRRGGAYNEQFF; clone size: .; D gene: .; J gene: TRBJ2-1; V gene: TRBV5-1